The following is a T cell receptor beta chain sequence with its context. Its antigen is still unknown. Profiled with immunoSEQ multiplex PCR; TCRdb holds only in-frame clones, not every one. The table lists under 110,000 clones, around 88% of them singletons. The germline V and J ends were trimmed by 2 bases and 2 bases, with 20 bases remaining between them. Germline CDR1 LGHNA, CDR2 YNFKEQ. The CDR3 spans 18 residues. This specimen comes from a study of identifying expanded T cells in peripheral blood. Collection occurred without any documented infections or immune events in donors. Overall study results and limits: Approximately 1.1 clones differed between technical replicates, versus around 15 and 19 over time. Clone count variance between approximately two-week samples rose with total template count.

The chain joins TRBV4-2 to TRBJ2-3, with a weak D call TRBD2 (7 bases). Sequenced input: blood. This TCR derives from a person aged 18 to 69 in good health. Written as DNA, the CDR3 is TGTGCCAGCAGCCAAACCTCGTCGACGGGGGGCCCCACAGATACGCAGTATTTT. Its protein is CASSQTSSTGGPTDTQYF.